The clone carrying this T cell receptor beta chain came up many times. Its cognate antigen is unknown. Trimming shortened V by 0 bases and J by 4 bases, and 10 bases separated the two germline ends. Germline values: CDR1 SGHKS, CDR2 YYEKEE (reference sequence). CDR3 size: 14 residues. The data originate from a study of T-cell reconstitution after alpha-beta-depleted transplantation in children. General study points: For some patients, TCRbeta diversity was high at day 60 because of recipient T cells and thymic progenitors that survived. Several hundred expanded graft clones reportedly gave rise to the alpha-beta T cells present about two months after transplant. Among T cells one year after transplant, newly produced cells accounted for most counts and diversity.

For TCRbeta, the library was prepared with unique molecular identifiers. MiXCR was run by TCRdb on the PCR reads, yielding one entry per CDR3 protein. The sample carries more than 120,000 distinct CDR3 sequences, roughly 9% recorded once. This specimen consisted of PBMCs, mostly from graft donor cells, obtained 180 days after TCRalphabeta/CD19-depleted stem cell transplant. This sequence originates from a female patient aged 2-15 years who had a stem cell transplant for congenital amegakaryocytic thrombocytopenia, so the T cells may come from the graft donor. The genes are TRBV5-5 and TRBJ2-5, with D unclear. For the CDR3, the DNA is TGTGCCAGCAGCTTGGGGGGTTTAGCAGAGACCCAGTACTTC. Its protein product is CASSLGGLAETQYF.